Sequencing of this T cell receptor beta chain was carried out in a study of cytotoxic CD8 clonotypes in ibrutinib-treated CLL. Looking at the study overall: Some 10 relapsed/refractory, approximately 15 treatment-naive; 17 IGHV unmutated. Study-wide points: Sampling times differed between sustained-remission and progressing patients. The clonality went up when patients responded to ibrutinib and dropped back toward baseline at progression.

The germline V gene has CDR1 MNHEY and CDR2 SVGAGI. After removal of 5 bases from V and 2 bases from J, the junction contained 4 bases not matched to a gene. The CDR3 totals 14 residues. In regard to this clone: Its specificity is not known.

The method was immunoSEQ multiplex PCR; TCRdb's version includes in-frame clones alone and lacks a portion of them. Of some 200,000 clones in the sample, around 72% were seen once. The sample was PBMCs, taken after 24 months of ibrutinib treatment. The source is a human donor with chronic lymphocytic leukemia. This chain links TRBV6-5 with TRBJ2-7, with TRBD2 matching over 9 bases. The CDR3 protein is CASSGASGTYEQYF. The CDR3 coding sequence is TGTGCCAGCAGTGGGGCTAGCGGGACCTACGAGCAGTACTTC.